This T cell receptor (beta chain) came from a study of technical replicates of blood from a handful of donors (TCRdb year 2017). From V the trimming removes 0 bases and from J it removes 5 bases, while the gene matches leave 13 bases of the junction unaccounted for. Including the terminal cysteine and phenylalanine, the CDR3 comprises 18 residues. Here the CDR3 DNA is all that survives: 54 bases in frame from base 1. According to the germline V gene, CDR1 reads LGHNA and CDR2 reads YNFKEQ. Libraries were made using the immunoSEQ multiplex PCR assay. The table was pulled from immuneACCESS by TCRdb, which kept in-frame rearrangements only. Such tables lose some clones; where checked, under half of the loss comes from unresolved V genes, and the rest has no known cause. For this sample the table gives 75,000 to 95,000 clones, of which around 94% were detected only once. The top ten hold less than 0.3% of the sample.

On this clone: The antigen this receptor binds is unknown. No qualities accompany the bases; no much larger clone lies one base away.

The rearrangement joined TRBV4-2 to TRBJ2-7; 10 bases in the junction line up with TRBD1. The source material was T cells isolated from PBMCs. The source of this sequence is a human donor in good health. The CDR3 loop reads CASSQDRQGAFPGDEQYF. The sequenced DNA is TGTGCCAGCAGCCAAGATCGACAGGGGGCATTCCCGGGCGACGAGCAGTACTTC.